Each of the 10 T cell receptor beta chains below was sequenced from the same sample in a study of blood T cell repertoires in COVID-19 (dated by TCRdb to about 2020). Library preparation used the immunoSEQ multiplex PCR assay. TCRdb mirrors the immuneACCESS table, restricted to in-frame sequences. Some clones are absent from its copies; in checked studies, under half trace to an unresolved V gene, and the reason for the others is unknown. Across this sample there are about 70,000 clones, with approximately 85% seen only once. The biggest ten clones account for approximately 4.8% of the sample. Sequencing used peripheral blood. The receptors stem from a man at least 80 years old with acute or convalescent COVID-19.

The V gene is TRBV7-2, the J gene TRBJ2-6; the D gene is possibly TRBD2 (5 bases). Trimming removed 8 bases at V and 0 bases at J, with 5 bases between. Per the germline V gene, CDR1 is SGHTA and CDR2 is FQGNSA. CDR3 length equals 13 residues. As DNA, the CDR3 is TGTGCCAGCGAGGGCTCTGGGGCCAACGTCCTGACTTTC. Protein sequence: CASEGSGANVLTF.

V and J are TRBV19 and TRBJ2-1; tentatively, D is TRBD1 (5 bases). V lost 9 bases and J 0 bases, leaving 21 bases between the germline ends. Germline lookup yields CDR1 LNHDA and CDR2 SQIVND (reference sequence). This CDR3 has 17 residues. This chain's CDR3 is CASRRMTAPYSYNEQFF. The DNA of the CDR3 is TGTGCCAGCCGACGGATGACAGCCCCTTACTCCTACAATGAGCAGTTCTTC.

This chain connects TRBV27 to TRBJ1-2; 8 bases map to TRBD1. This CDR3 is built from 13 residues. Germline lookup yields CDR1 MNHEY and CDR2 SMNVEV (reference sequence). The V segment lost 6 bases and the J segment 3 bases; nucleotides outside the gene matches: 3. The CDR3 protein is CASRLQGDYGYTF. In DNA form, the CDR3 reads TGTGCCAGCAGATTACAGGGGGACTATGGCTACACCTTC.

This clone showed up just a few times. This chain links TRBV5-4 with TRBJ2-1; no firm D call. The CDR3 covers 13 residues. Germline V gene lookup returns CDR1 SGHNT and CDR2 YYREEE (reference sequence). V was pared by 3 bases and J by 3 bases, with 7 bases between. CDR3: CASSSTGYNEQFF. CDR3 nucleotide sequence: TGTGCCAGCAGCTCTACGGGCTACAATGAGCAGTTCTTC. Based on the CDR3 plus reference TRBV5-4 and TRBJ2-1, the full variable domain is ETGVTQSPTHLIKTRGQQVTLRCSSQSGHNTVSWYQQALGQGPQFIFQYYREEENGRGNFPPRFSGLQFPNYSSELNVNALELDDSALYLCASSSTGYNEQFFGPGTRLTVL.

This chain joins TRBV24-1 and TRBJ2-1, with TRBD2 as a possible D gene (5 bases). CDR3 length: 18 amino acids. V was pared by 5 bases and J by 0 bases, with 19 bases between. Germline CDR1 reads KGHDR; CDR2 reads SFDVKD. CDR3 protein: CATSVGAASTSSYNEQFF. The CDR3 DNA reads TGTGCCACCAGTGTTGGCGCGGCAAGCACTAGCTCCTACAATGAGCAGTTCTTC.

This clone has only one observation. The DNA for the CDR3 is TGTGCCAGCAGTTTATCTGGCAGGGGCTCAGATACGCAGTATTTT. Its translation is CASSLSGRGSDTQYF. The chain couples TRBV28 to TRBJ2-3; weak D call: TRBD1 (6 bases). V was clipped by 1 base and J by 4 bases, with 12 bases between them. CDR3 length: 15 amino acids. CDR1 and CDR2 from the germline V gene are MDHEN and SYDVKM.

In nucleotides, the CDR3 is TGTGCCAGCAGCTTCCAGGGGGGCACTGAAGCTTTCTTT. Translated: CASSFQGGTEAFF. This chain uses TRBV28 with TRBJ1-1, with 7 bases identical to TRBD1. Germline assignment: CDR1 MDHEN and CDR2 SYDVKM. The CDR3 spans 13 residues. Unmatched junction bases numbered 5, after V lost 6 bases and J lost 4 bases. The whole variable domain, remainder taken from reference TRBV28 and TRBJ1-1, is DVKVTQSSRYLVKRTGEKVFLECVQDMDHENMFWYRQDPGLGLRLIYFSYDVKMKEKGDIPEGYSVSREKKERFSLILESASTNQTSMYLCASSFQGGTEAFFGQGTRLTVV.

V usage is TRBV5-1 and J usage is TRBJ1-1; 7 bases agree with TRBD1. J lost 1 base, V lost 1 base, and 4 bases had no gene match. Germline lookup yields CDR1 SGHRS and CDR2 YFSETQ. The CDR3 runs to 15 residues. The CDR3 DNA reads TGCGCCAGCAGCTTGATAGGGGACAGGAACACTGAAGCTTTCTTT. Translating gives CASSLIGDRNTEAFF.

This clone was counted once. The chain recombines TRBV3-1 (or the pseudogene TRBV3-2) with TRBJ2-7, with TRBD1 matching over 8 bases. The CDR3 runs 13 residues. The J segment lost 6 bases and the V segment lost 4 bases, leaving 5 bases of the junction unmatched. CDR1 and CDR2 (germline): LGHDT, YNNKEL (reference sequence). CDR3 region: CASSPRQGTEQYF. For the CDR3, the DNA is TGTGCCAGCAGCCCTCGACAGGGGACCGAGCAGTACTTC.

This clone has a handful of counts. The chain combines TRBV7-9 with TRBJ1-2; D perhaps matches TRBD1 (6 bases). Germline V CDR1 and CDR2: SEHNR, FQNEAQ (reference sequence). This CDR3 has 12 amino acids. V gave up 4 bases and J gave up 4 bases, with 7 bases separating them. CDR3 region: CASSWTVYGYTF. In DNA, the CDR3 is TGTGCCAGCAGCTGGACAGTCTATGGCTACACCTTC.